This T cell receptor beta chain was obtained from a study of CD8 T cells in ankylosing spondylitis (TCRdb year 2017). About the investigation overall: To find TCR variants linked to disease, the study profiled T cell receptor beta repertoires in ankylosing spondylitis patients and healthy donors. The whole study cohort included some 100 healthy donors and around 25 ankylosing spondylitis patients. Peripheral blood was sampled, and synovial fluid was additionally collected from ankylosing spondylitis patients. Beyond this particular receptor, the publication reports: According to the report, matched synovial fluid samples from ankylosing spondylitis patients were significantly enriched for the disease-linked clones. A CD8+ phenotype was shown by the disease-linked clones, which were found at relatively low frequencies in peripheral blood. Blood from ankylosing spondylitis patients appeared to be characterized by a TCR beta motif composed of about eight highly homologous amino acid variants. Some motif variants had previously been reported in the synovial fluid and blood of reactive arthritis patients, which suggests shared mechanisms of disease initiation.

This clonotype appeared a few times. Which antigen it targets is not known. Base-call qualities are not available, and no considerably larger clone is one nucleotide away. The data were produced on an Illumina HiSeq 2500. TCR beta libraries were prepared by quantitative 5'-RACE with molecular barcodes. In the paper's pipeline: A new computational method based on a probabilistic model of VDJ rearrangement was used to identify disease-linked TCR variants. TCRdb trimmed public reads at Q25 via fastp, called clones via MiXCR and kept in-frame beta chains. All rows with the same CDR3 protein become a single entry with the most common DNA and genes. TCRdb's processing, not the authors' own work, is the source of the V and J calls. The table for this sample lists 450,000 to 550,000 distinct CDR3 sequences; roughly 5% of them were counted only once. The ten largest clones represent roughly 3.2% of the sample.

The germline ends are 12 bases apart after V is trimmed by 2 bases and J by 5 bases. From the cysteine through the phenylalanine, the CDR3 covers 14 amino acids. Only the CDR3 portion is preserved as DNA: 42 bases, with reading frame beginning at the first base. For CDR1 and CDR2, the germline V gene (reference sequence) lists LGHDT and YNNKEL. Material for sequencing was blood, either unsorted or a sorted T cell fraction (not recorded which). The rearrangement joined TRBV3-1 to TRBJ2-5; the D gene is unclear. The receptor was derived from a male donor with ankylosing spondylitis. The DNA sequence is as follows: TGTGCCAGCAGCCAACGAGAAGTCGGGGAGACCCAGTACTTC. This translates into CASSQREVGETQYF.